This entry lists 3 T cell receptor beta chains sequenced from one sample in a study of identical twins. Via MiXCR, TCRdb re-called the 5' RACE reads, giving one row per CDR3 protein. The sample lists about 240,000 distinct CDR3 sequences; about 10% were seen once. The sequenced sample consisted of memory T cells sorted from blood. The receptors originated from a middle-aged man in good health.

This clonotype occurred many times. The chain couples TRBV20-1 to TRBJ2-1; D gene ambiguous. V was shortened by 0 bases and J by 7 bases, with 13 bases between the two germline ends. Per the germline V gene, CDR1 is DFQATT and CDR2 is SNEGSKA (reference sequence). This CDR3 spans 14 amino acids. CDR3 coding DNA: TGCAGTGCTAGAGAAGACTCCCTCGGTAATGAGCAGTTCTTC. The encoded protein is CSAREDSLGNEQFF.

This clonotype was observed at least ten times. The CDR3 DNA reads as TGCAGTGCTCTCGTTGCGGGGGGGACTCACGAGCAGTACTTC. Protein sequence: CSALVAGGTHEQYF. The chain joins TRBV20-1 to TRBJ2-7, with 9 bases identical to TRBD2. With V trimmed by 5 bases and J by 5 bases, 10 bases remained unmatched. The CDR3 has 14 amino acids. Germline CDR1 and CDR2: DFQATT and SNEGSKA (reference sequence).

The chain joins TRBV7-2 to TRBJ1-2; perhaps TRBD1 as D (5 bases). Germline CDR1 and CDR2: SGHTA and FQGNSA. Trimming left V 2 bases short and J 8 bases short, with 12 bases between. This CDR3 region has 13 residues. DNA of the CDR3: TGTGCCAGCAGCTTATTTGTTAGGGACGGCTACACCTTC. Translating gives CASSLFVRDGYTF.